This T cell receptor (beta chain) was identified during a study of blood T cell repertoires in COVID-19. Libraries were prepared by immunoSEQ multiplex PCR; TCRdb keeps only in-frame clonotypes and omits some of them. The sample has about 140,000 clones, over 75% seen once; the top ten hold 2.5% to 3%. Which cohort a participant joined came from the clinical history participants gave. Cohort 3 donors counted as recovered after two negative PCRs, clearance, or resolved symptoms. The CDR3 has 14 residues. Looked up from germline, CDR1 is MNHEY and CDR2 is SVGAGI. V lost 6 bases, J lost 4 bases, and 4 bases stayed unmatched.

The rearrangement uses TRBV6-5 and TRBJ1-5, with TRBD1 identical over 9 bases. This TCR came from a woman aged 45-59 years who had recovered from COVID-19. The sequenced material came from PBMCs or T cells enriched from blood (not recorded which). CDR3 in amino acids: CASRDRGGNQPQHF. The CDR3 DNA reads TGTGCCAGCAGGGACAGGGGCGGGAATCAGCCCCAGCATTTT.